This TCR beta chain is from a study of beta chain features in type 1 diabetes (dated by TCRdb to 2016 to 2019). Some background on the complete study: Patients and healthy donors did not differ in mean age, gender distribution, total cell number or subset yield. Regulatory and stem cell-like memory subsets were obtained from only 8 patients and about 8 healthy donors, while naive and central memory subsets were obtained from all 30 or so donors. Across all samples, approximately 98,000,000 sorted cells were examined, and cell number per subset correlated strongly with RNA yield. The study compared the TCRB repertoires of sorted circulating CD4+ T cell subsets in recently diagnosed type 1 diabetes patients with those in matched healthy donors.

Each donor gave one peripheral blood draw, about 100 mL on average, collected into heparinised tubes. A BD FACSAria II was used to sort naive, central memory, regulatory and stem cell-like memory CD4+ T cells with a panel that included CD45RO, CCR7, CD25, CD127, CD95 and CD27. A purity above 98% was achieved for all sorted populations. PBMCs were isolated immediately by Lymphoprep density gradient centrifugation and stained directly without culture. So that batch effects would be minimized, each experiment stained and sorted samples in pairs, pairing one healthy donor with one patient. Only a few counts were recorded for this clone. This receptor's antigen is unknown. Base-call qualities are not available, and no considerably larger clone is one nucleotide away. Via the germline V gene, CDR1 is SGHRS and CDR2 YFSETQ. V trim: 5 bases; J trim: 10 bases; unmatched bases: 17. Including the terminal cysteine and phenylalanine, the CDR3 comprises 16 residues. Just the 48-base CDR3 DNA is kept, in frame starting at base 1.

What the study reported, not specific to this receptor: Because cDNA was sequenced instead of genomic DNA, activated cells with high expression could be over-represented, although the groups did not differ in activation or CD3 levels. At VDJ recombination sites, type 1 diabetes patients had fewer insertions and more deleted nucleotides, which implies abnormalities in thymic rearrangement. The naive, central memory and regulatory TCRB repertoires appeared to resemble one another more closely among patients than among healthy donors. HLA sub-analyses involved small numbers of individuals, so any influence of HLA type on TCRB rearrangement remained unresolved. Type 1 diabetes patients showed a moderate but significant shortening of TCRB CDR3 length in all four CD4+ subsets. PCR might favor shorter templates, but patient and control samples were amplified and corrected together, so any skew would affect both groups equally.

The High Capacity cDNA Reverse Transcription Kit was used to reverse transcribe all of the isolated RNA, meaning that expressed TCRB transcripts were what got sequenced. Naive, central memory and regulatory T cell samples underwent deep immunoSEQ sequencing, averaging around 4 million total reads per sample. After sorted cells were lysed in RLT buffer, RNA was extracted with DNase-treated RNeasy Micro or Mini kits, with the choice depending on cell number. To prevent cross-contamination, each cell subset was processed individually, whereas patient and healthy donor samples were processed jointly. TCRB sequences were amplified from cDNA with the immunoSEQ multiplex PCR, producing 87-bp fragments spanning the CDR3 region. Sequencing of the amplicons was done on the Illumina HiSeq platform. The study's processing was this. PCR bias was computationally corrected using synthetic template baselines, reads within Hamming distance 2 were collapsed, and singletons that could not be merged were discarded. Reads were aligned against IMGT so that V, D and J genes, CDR3 length and insertions or deletions at six rearrangement sites could be assigned. Within each subset, clonotype counts were normalized to sorted cell number, after which true diversity and Gini coefficients were computed with the tcR R package. The overlap coefficient, calculated on TCRB nucleotide sequences, was used to quantify repertoire sharing. Not all clones reach the TCRdb copy of this immuneACCESS table, which keeps in-frame sequences only. Checked studies attribute under half of the gap to unresolved V genes and leave the rest unexplained. The DNA was the basis for D and trimming; V, J and clone size are from that table. The sample profile shows around 340,000 clones; less than 9.5% of them were found once. Of the sample, under 0.5% falls within the top ten clones.

The sequence derives from a woman in her late teens or twenties in good health. The rearrangement combines TRBV5-1 with TRBJ2-1; TRBD2 matches 8 bases in the middle. The sequenced sample consisted of central memory CD4+ T cells from blood. The DNA sequence is given as TGCGCCAGCAGGGACTACAAGGCTAGCGGGTCGGGGGAGCAGTTCTTC. This yields the protein CASRDYKASGSGEQFF.